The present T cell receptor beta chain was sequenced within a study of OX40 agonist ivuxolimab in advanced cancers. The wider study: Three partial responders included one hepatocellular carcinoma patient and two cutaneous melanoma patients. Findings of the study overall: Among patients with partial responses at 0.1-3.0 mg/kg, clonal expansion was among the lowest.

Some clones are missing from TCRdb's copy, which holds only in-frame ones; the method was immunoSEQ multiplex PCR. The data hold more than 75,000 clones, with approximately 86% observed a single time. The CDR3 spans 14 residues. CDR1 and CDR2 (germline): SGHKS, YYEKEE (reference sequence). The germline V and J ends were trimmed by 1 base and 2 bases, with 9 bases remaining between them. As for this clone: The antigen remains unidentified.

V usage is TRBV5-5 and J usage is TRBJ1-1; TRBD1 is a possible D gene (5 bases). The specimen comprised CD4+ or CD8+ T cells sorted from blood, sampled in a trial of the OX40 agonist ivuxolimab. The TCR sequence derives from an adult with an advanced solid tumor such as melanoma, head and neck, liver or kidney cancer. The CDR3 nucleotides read TGTGCCAGCAGCTTGAGGGACTCCAACACTGAAGCTTTCTTT. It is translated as CASSLRDSNTEAFF.